The 29 T cell receptor beta chains below come from one sample, sequenced in a study of T cells in Graves' hyperthyroidism and ophthalmopathy. RNA transcripts gave rise to amplified TCR beta CDR3 regions. When the TCR CDR3 underwent first-round RT-PCR, the HTBI primer set was used. MiXCR, applied by TCRdb to the multiplex PCR reads, yields one record per CDR3 protein. The sample includes about 500,000 distinct CDR3 sequences, about 15% of them seen just once. Sequencing used blood. These receptors were taken from a woman aged 18-29 years with Graves' hyperthyroidism.

This clonotype was seen repeatedly, ten times or more. The J gene is TRBJ2-7, the V gene TRBV6-1; 8 bases agree with TRBD1. Germline V gives CDR1 MNHNS, CDR2 SASEGT. The CDR3 sequence is 15 residues long. V trimming: 6 bases; J trimming: 3 bases; junction bases outside the gene matches: 10. CDR3 loop: CASSGGTGRYYEQYF. CDR3 coding DNA: TGTGCCAGCAGCGGAGGGACAGGTCGGTACTACGAGCAGTACTTC.

This clonotype has at least ten counts. The chain recombines TRBV10-3 with TRBJ2-1, with TRBD2 matching 12 bases. The V gene's germline CDR1 is ENHRY and CDR2 SYGVKD. V shed 7 bases, J shed 6 bases, and the junction held 7 bases outside the gene matches. There are 15 residues in the CDR3. The CDR3 sequence is CAINPTSGSVNEQFF. For the CDR3, the DNA is TGTGCCATCAATCCGACTAGCGGGAGTGTCAATGAGCAGTTCTTC.

As concerns this clonotype: Likely a read error: the CDR3 ends without its conserved phenylalanine or tryptophan. The J gene is TRBJ2-1, the V gene TRBV6-5; unclear D gene. CDR1 MNHEY and CDR2 SVGAGI come from the germline V gene. This CDR3 has 12 residues. Trimming took 2 bases from V and 6 from J, leaving 5 bases between them. CDR3 sequence: CASSYNGNEQFL. CDR3 nucleotide sequence: TGTGCCAGCAGTTACAACGGCAATGAGCAGTTCCTC.

This clonotype occurred many times. The genes are TRBV15 and TRBJ2-3; D not certain. This CDR3 region has 14 residues. V shed 3 bases and J shed 3 bases, with 10 bases lying between them. Germline assignment: CDR1 LNHNV and CDR2 YYDKDF (reference sequence). The CDR3 DNA sequence: TGTGCCACCAGCAGGACGGATCGGACAGATACGCAGTATTTT. Translating gives CATSRTDRTDTQYF. The variable domain in full, with the rest retrieved from reference TRBV15 and TRBJ2-3, is DAMVIQNPRYQVTQFGKPVTLSCSQTLNHNVMYWYQQKSSQAPKLLFHYYDKDFNNEADTPDNFQSRRPNTSFCFLDIRSPGLGDTAMYLCATSRTDRTDTQYFGPGTRLTVL.

In this sample, this clonotype turned up many times. The DNA for the CDR3 is TGTGCCACCAGTGATTCCGCCACGGAAGGTAGCAATGAGCAGTTCTTC. It is translated as CATSDSATEGSNEQFF. The chain uses TRBV24-1 and TRBJ2-1; no definite D call. The CDR3 covers 16 residues. Between the trimmed V and J ends, which lost 2 bases and 6 bases, there was a span of 16 bases. Germline lookup yields CDR1 KGHDR and CDR2 SFDVKD.

The sample holds many counts of this clonotype. This sequence joins TRBV19 and TRBJ1-5; 7 bases map to TRBD1. In germline, CDR1 is LNHDA, CDR2 SQIVND (reference sequence). Trimming removed 7 bases from V and 4 bases from J; junction bases left unmatched: 13. The CDR3 has 16 residues. The CDR3 DNA sequence: TGTGCCAGTACCAACGACCAGACAGGGATGAATCAGCCCCAGCATTTT. Its protein is CASTNDQTGMNQPQHF.

This clonotype has ten or more counts. The CDR3 bases are TGTGCCAGCAGTTTGGGACATGGGGAAGAGACCCAGTACTTC. It encodes CASSLGHGEETQYF. J is TRBJ2-5 and V is TRBV28, with a weak D call TRBD1 (6 bases). V lost 3 bases to trimming and J lost 3 bases, with 11 bases between them. Germline CDR1 and CDR2: MDHEN and SYDVKM. The CDR3 is made up of 14 amino acids.

This chain's CDR3 is CAWTSGRVNEQFF. The CDR3, as DNA: TGTGCCTGGACTAGCGGGAGGGTTAATGAGCAGTTCTTC. The chain combines TRBV30 with TRBJ2-1, with TRBD2 matching 12 bases. V shed 4 bases and J 7 bases; nucleotides not matched to a gene: 2. The CDR3 has 13 residues. Germline lookup yields CDR1 GTSNPN and CDR2 SVGIG (reference sequence).

This clonotype was seen only a few times. V gene TRBV15 combines with J gene TRBJ2-2; a possible D gene is TRBD1 (5 bases). Trimming took off 0 bases at V and 5 bases at J, with 13 bases between the two ends. CDR3 length: 16 residues. In germline, CDR1 is LNHNV, CDR2 YYDKDF (reference sequence). The DNA of the CDR3 is TGTGCCACCAGCAGAGATCTCCAGGGCGGTACCGGGGAGCTGTTTTTT. Its translation is CATSRDLQGGTGELFF.

This chain connects TRBV7-3 to TRBJ2-2, with D perhaps matching TRBD2 (6 bases). There are 14 residues in the CDR3. From germline, CDR1 is SGHTA and CDR2 FQGTGA. V gave up 4 bases and J gave up 6 bases, with 12 bases separating them. CDR3 nucleotides: TGTGCCAGCAGCTCGACACTAGCTCCCGGGGAGCTGTTTTTT. Amino acid sequence: CASSSTLAPGELFF.

This clonotype was recorded many times. For the CDR3, the DNA is TGCAGCGCCAACGGACTAGCGGGAGGGCCTTACTTATACAATGAGCAGTTCTTC. This encodes CSANGLAGGPYLYNEQFF. The chain couples TRBV29-1 to TRBJ2-1; TRBD2 matches at 15 bases. This CDR3 comprises 18 residues. Losses at the gene ends were 7 bases for V and 4 bases for J; bases not matched to a gene: 14. Germline CDR1 reads SQVTM; CDR2 reads ANQGSEA.

This clonotype was counted ten times or more. CDR3 DNA: TGTGCCAGCGGGAGGACAGGTGCCTATCAGCCCCAGCATTTT. Its translation is CASGRTGAYQPQHF. The chain employs TRBV2 and TRBJ1-5, with TRBD1 matching over 7 bases. The ends lost 8 bases at V and 5 bases at J; junction bases unmatched: 9. The CDR3 is 14 amino acids. Germline V gene lookup returns CDR1 SNHLY and CDR2 FYNNEI.

The rearrangement links TRBV11-1 to TRBJ2-1; possible D gene TRBD2, 6 bases. The CDR3 is made up of 13 amino acids. The germline V and J ends were trimmed by 1 base and 16 bases, with 17 bases remaining between them. Germline loops: CDR1 SGHAT, CDR2 FQDESV (reference sequence). The CDR3 sequence is CASSLDVDRELFF. CDR3 DNA sequence: TGTGCCAGCAGCTTAGATGTGGACCGGGAGCTATTCTTC.

This clonotype was detected ten times or more. CDR3 DNA: TGTGCCAGCAGCGGTACAGGGGCCGAGACCCAGTACTTC. This encodes CASSGTGAETQYF. V and J are TRBV7-9 and TRBJ2-5, with 7 bases identical to TRBD1. V trimming: 5 bases; J trimming: 5 bases; junction bases outside the gene matches: 5. Looked up from germline, CDR1 is SEHNR and CDR2 is FQNEAQ (reference sequence). The CDR3 length is 13 residues.

This clonotype was picked up many times. The chain uses TRBV7-3 and TRBJ2-3, with D possibly being TRBD2 (6 bases). Germline CDR1 and CDR2: SGHTA and FQGTGA. The CDR3 is 15 amino acids. Trimming cost V 5 bases and J 7 bases, with 19 bases left between them. CDR3: CASSRDVLGLNTQYF. DNA for the CDR3: TGTGCCAGCAGCCGGGACGTGTTGGGACTGAATACGCAGTATTTT.

The CDR3 bases are TGCAGTGCTTCCCCTCTACGCGGGAGGATAAGCGGGGAGCTGTTTTTT. Protein sequence: CSASPLRGRISGELFF. The chain combines TRBV20-1 with TRBJ2-2; 8 nucleotides align to TRBD2. The CDR3 extends over 16 amino acids. Germline loops: CDR1 DFQATT, CDR2 SNEGSKA (reference sequence). V was clipped by 5 bases and J by 7 bases; unmatched bases: 15.

A remark on this clonotype: The junction does not match germline at one end; this may be a read error. The chain links TRBV7-7 to TRBJ2-5; TRBD1 aligns across 8 bases. The CDR3 covers 14 residues. From germline, CDR1 is SSHAT and CDR2 FNYEAQ (reference sequence). For the CDR3, the DNA is TGTGCTAGCAGCTACCGGACAGGGTCGGAGACCCAGTACTTC. Translation gives CASSYRTGSETQYF.

This clonotype has ten or more counts. Here the CDR3 DNA reads TGTGCCAGCAGTTCGATTAGCACAGATACGCAGTATTTT. Amino acids: CASSSISTDTQYF. The genes are TRBV12-3 or TRBV12-4 and TRBJ2-3; D unresolved. The V end lost 4 bases, the J end lost 0 bases, and 5 bases lay between the germline ends. The CDR3 extends over 13 amino acids.

This clonotype was observed at least ten times. The gene calls are TRBV6-1 and TRBJ2-7, with 10 nucleotides matching TRBD2. CDR1 is MNHNS and CDR2 is SASEGT in the germline V gene. V was pared by 7 bases and J by 3 bases, with 6 bases of the junction left unmatched. This CDR3 region has 14 residues. As DNA, the CDR3 is TGTGCCAGCATACCCGGGACTAGCGACTACGAGCAGTACTTC. This gives the protein CASIPGTSDYEQYF.

At least ten counts were recorded for this clonotype. This sequence joins TRBV12-3 or TRBV12-4 and TRBJ1-6; no clear D gene. The CDR3 is 13 residues long. V lost 3 bases to trimming and J lost 7 bases, with 7 bases between them. CDR3 in amino acids: CASSFKSNSPLHF. CDR3 bases: TGTGCCAGCAGTTTTAAGTCCAATTCACCCCTCCACTTT.

This CDR3 reads CSASRQGLYEQYV. The CDR3 nucleotides are TGCAGTGCTAGTAGACAGGGCCTATACGAGCAGTACGTC. The chain recombines TRBV20-1 with TRBJ2-7, with TRBD1 matching 7 bases. CDR3 length: 13 residues. The V gene end was trimmed by 3 bases and the J gene end by 4 bases; junction bases not matched to a gene: 6. Germline values: CDR1 DFQATT, CDR2 SNEGSKA (reference sequence).

This clonotype was recorded at least ten times. The chain uses TRBV11-2 and TRBJ1-1, with D possibly being TRBD1 (5 bases). Germline CDR1 is SGHAT and CDR2 is FQNNGV. Trimming cost V 5 bases and J 4 bases, with 17 bases left between them. This CDR3 spans 15 amino acids. The CDR3 DNA is TGTGCCAGCAGCCCCCAGGGTGGGTTCGGCACTGAAGCTTTCTTT. It yields the protein CASSPQGGFGTEAFF.

The sample holds a few counts of this clonotype. The CDR3 loop is CSVVRGTEAFF. The CDR3 DNA is TGCAGCGTTGTGCGGGGCACTGAAGCTTTCTTT. The chain carries TRBV29-1 and TRBJ1-1; D ambiguous. The CDR3 consists of 11 residues. Deletions cut 4 bases from V and 4 bases from J, with 7 bases between. Germline assignment: CDR1 SQVTM and CDR2 ANQGSEA.

This clonotype was detected ten times or more. The chain has TRBV3-1 and TRBJ2-3; tentatively, D is TRBD2 (6 bases). There are 15 residues in the CDR3. V gave up 3 bases and J gave up 3 bases, with 13 bases separating them. Germline CDR1 is LGHDT and CDR2 is YNNKEL (reference sequence). CDR3 sequence: CASSHEEGETDTQYF. In nucleotides, the CDR3 is TGTGCCAGCAGCCACGAGGAGGGAGAGACAGATACGCAGTATTTT.

This sequence joins TRBV20-1 and TRBJ2-1, with 8 nucleotides matching TRBD2. With 6 bases clipped from V and 3 bases from J, the junction kept 7 bases outside the gene matches. CDR3 size: 14 residues. The germline CDR1 and CDR2 sequences are DFQATT and SNEGSKA (reference sequence). The CDR3 region is CSATAGDFYNEQFF. In DNA, the CDR3 is TGCAGTGCAACAGCGGGAGACTTCTACAATGAGCAGTTCTTC.

This clonotype was seen ten or more times. The chain employs TRBV15 and TRBJ1-6; 7 bases align to TRBD1. This CDR3 has 15 residues. The junction had 7 bases not matched to a gene; V was cut back by 2 bases and J by 9 bases. CDR1 and CDR2 from the germline V gene are LNHNV and YYDKDF (reference sequence). For the CDR3, the DNA is TGTGCCACCAGCAGACTCCCGGACAGGAGTTCACCCCTCCACTTT. This translates into CATSRLPDRSSPLHF.

The chain uses TRBV6-2 or TRBV6-3 and TRBJ2-7, with 12 bases identical to TRBD2. Germline V gene sequence: CDR1 MNHEY, CDR2 SVGEGT. The CDR3 has 15 amino acids. Germline trimming cut 5 bases from V and 6 bases from J; bases unmatched to any gene: 8. CDR3 in amino acids: CASSARLAGVLEQYF. The CDR3 DNA reads as TGTGCCAGCAGTGCGAGACTAGCGGGAGTGCTCGAGCAGTACTTC.

This clonotype was counted ten times or more. The chain joins TRBV2 to TRBJ2-6; 8 nucleotides line up with TRBD1. CDR1 is SNHLY, CDR2 FYNNEI, per germline. This CDR3 contains 16 residues. The V gene end was trimmed by 8 bases and the J gene end by 2 bases; junction bases not matched to a gene: 8. CDR3 amino acids: CASLDRAGPGANVLTF. The CDR3, as DNA: TGTGCCAGCTTGGACAGGGCCGGGCCTGGGGCCAACGTCCTGACTTTC.

Ten or more counts support this clonotype. The J gene is TRBJ2-7, the V gene TRBV11-3; D may match TRBD1 or TRBD2 (6 bases each). Trimming pared 0 bases from V and 2 bases from J, leaving 14 bases between. The CDR3 totals 16 residues. Germline V gives CDR1 SGHNT, CDR2 YENEEA. The CDR3 DNA is TGTGCCAGCAGCTTAGATCGTTCCGGGGGCACCTACGAGCAGTACTTC. It specifies CASSLDRSGGTYEQYF.